The entry below describes one T cell receptor (beta chain). Clones were sequenced by immunoSEQ multiplex PCR, and TCRdb holds only the in-frame ones, with some missing. The sample holds approximately 39,000 clones, approximately 90% seen once. This specimen belongs to a study of PD-L1 blockade in urothelial cancer. V shed 4 bases and J 1 base; nucleotides not matched to a gene: 3. The CDR3 is 15 residues long. CDR1 is SGHDN, CDR2 FVKESK, per germline. The chain is built from TRBV14 and TRBJ2-3, with 9 nucleotides matching TRBD1. This receptor was obtained from a man aged 55 to 70 with urothelial cancer. Sequenced here: PBMCs, sampled around atezolizumab (anti-PD-L1) treatment. The CDR3 region has the DNA TGTGCCAGCAGCCTACGGACAGGGGGCACAGATACGCAGTATTTT. Its protein product is CASSLRTGGTDTQYF. The whole variable domain, remainder taken from reference TRBV14 and TRBJ2-3, is EAGVTQFPSHSVIEKGQTVTLRCDPISGHDNLYWYRRVMGKEIKFLLHFVKESKQDESGMPNNRFLAERTGGTYSTLKVQPAELEDSGVYFCASSLRTGGTDTQYFGPGTRLTVL.